This T cell receptor (beta chain) was observed in a study of graft-versus-host responses after intestinal transplantation. Notes on the study in general: Levels of circulating GvH clones at their peak were associated with early post-transplant HvG declines. Some patients had graft-donor T cell macrochimerism. In their allografts, the ratios of graft-versus-host to host-versus-graft T cell clones were high.

On this clone: Its antigen is currently unknown.

The germline CDR1 and CDR2 sequences are KGHSH and LQKENI. The V end was cut by 3 bases, the J end by 6 bases, with 14 bases between. The CDR3 is made up of 15 amino acids. Libraries were prepared by immunoSEQ multiplex PCR; TCRdb keeps only in-frame clonotypes and omits some of them. Among about 14,000 clones, about 94% were seen once, and the ten largest hold 0.71%. The TCR sequence derives from a human patient who received an intestinal transplant, so some T cells may come from the graft donor. Sequencing was performed on PBMCs, taken 9 days after transplant. The chain uses TRBV18 and TRBJ1-4; tentatively, D is TRBD1 (6 bases). The CDR3 is CASSPGQLSYEKLFF. CDR3 in DNA: TGTGCCAGCTCACCTGGACAGCTTTCCTATGAAAAACTGTTTTTT.